A single TCR beta chain is shown here with its context. What it recognizes is unknown. The PCR contained 60 Vbeta and 13 Jbeta primers. TCRdb's table, derived via immunoSEQ multiplex PCR, lists solely in-frame clones and lacks some. The repertoire consists of about 150,000 clones, with around 72% occurring once and the leading ten covering 2% to 2.5%. This record belongs to a study of cytomegalovirus exposure and HLA in healthy donors. General study findings and limits: Three CMV-associated chains were confirmed in vitro to be specific for CMV antigens. Later work showed greater clonal expansion in HLA-associated TCR beta chains than in equally common others. The classifier reportedly diagnosed cytomegalovirus status with high sensitivity and specificity.

Germline V gene lookup returns CDR1 WSHSY and CDR2 SAAADI. Unmatched junction bases numbered 7, after V lost 6 bases and J lost 2 bases. The CDR3 loop spans 14 amino acids. The clonotype was recovered from a man between 40 and 49 years old in good health and CMV-seronegative. The chain links TRBV10-2 to TRBJ2-7; 7 positions agree with TRBD1. Input material: PBMCs. The CDR3 sequence: CASRETGTTYEQYF. CDR3 bases: TGCGCCAGCAGAGAGACAGGGACCACCTACGAGCAGTACTTC.